These 16 T cell receptor beta chains were sequenced from one sample in a study of blood T cell repertoires in COVID-19. This table comes from immunoSEQ multiplex PCR, and its TCRdb copy is limited to in-frame clones, with some not included. The sample contains approximately 300,000 clones, roughly 89% of which appear only once. Material for sequencing was peripheral blood. These receptor sequences come from a young man with acute or convalescent COVID-19.

The gene calls are TRBV9 and TRBJ2-1; 7 nucleotides match TRBD1. The CDR3 contains 13 residues. V was clipped by 4 bases and J by 13 bases; unmatched bases: 11. Germline V CDR1 and CDR2: SGDLS, YYNGEE. The CDR3 reads CASSPTGTVTQFF. The CDR3, as DNA: TGTGCCAGCAGCCCAACCGGGACAGTTACACAGTTCTTC.

The chain couples TRBV2 to TRBJ1-6, with D unclear. The CDR3 length is 16 residues. Germline CDR1 is SNHLY and CDR2 is FYNNEI. The V gene lost 5 bases and the J gene lost 2 bases, with 13 bases spanning the gap. The CDR3 sequence is CASSRRRGPYNSPLHF. The CDR3, as DNA: TGTGCCAGCAGTCGACGCCGTGGGCCCTATAATTCACCCCTCCACTTT.

V and J are TRBV29-1 and TRBJ2-2, with 8 bases aligning to TRBD1. The CDR3 length is 15 residues. From germline, CDR1 is SQVTM and CDR2 ANQGSEA. The V gene end was trimmed by 7 bases and the J gene end by 1 base; junction bases not matched to a gene: 8. DNA for the CDR3: TGCAGCGCTCGCACCGGGACAGGGAACACCGGGGAGCTGTTTTTT. Its protein product is CSARTGTGNTGELFF.

This clone has a handful of counts. The rearrangement uses TRBV6-1 and TRBJ2-7; D is unresolved. The V gene lost 1 base and the J gene lost 3 bases, with 13 bases spanning the gap. The CDR3 runs to 15 residues. CDR1 MNHNS and CDR2 SASEGT come from the germline V gene. CDR3 protein: CASSEGSARYYEQYF. The CDR3 nucleotides are TGTGCCAGCAGTGAAGGATCAGCGCGATACTACGAGCAGTACTTC.

The genes are TRBV30 and TRBJ1-4; the D is unclear. This CDR3 has 13 residues. Germline V gene sequence: CDR1 GTSNPN, CDR2 SVGIG (reference sequence). V shed 1 base and J shed 3 bases, with 6 bases lying between them. The CDR3 sequence is CAWSGQSNEKLFF. CDR3 bases: TGTGCCTGGAGTGGGCAGTCTAATGAAAAACTGTTTTTT. Full variable domain (missing parts from reference TRBV30 and TRBJ1-4): SQTIHQWPATLVQPVGSPLSLECTVEGTSNPNLYWYRQAAGRGLQLLFYSVGIGQISSEVPQNLSASRPQDRQFILSSKKLLLSDSGFYLCAWSGQSNEKLFFGSGTQLSVL.

The chain links TRBV19 to TRBJ2-7, with D possibly being TRBD2 (6 bases). Trimming left V 1 base short and J 6 bases short, with 16 bases between. The length of the CDR3 is 15 residues. In germline, CDR1 is LNHDA, CDR2 SQIVND (reference sequence). Here the CDR3 DNA reads TGTGCCAGTAGTATAGCCGGGACTTATGCTACCGAGCAGTACTTC. It codes for CASSIAGTYATEQYF.

The J gene is TRBJ1-6, the V gene TRBV11-2; D gene ambiguous. Germline V gene data show CDR1 as SGHAT and CDR2 as FQNNGV. The CDR3 sequence is 14 residues long. The germline V and J ends were trimmed by 5 bases and 6 bases, with 11 bases remaining between them. CDR3 region: CASSRAGGNSPLHF. In DNA, the CDR3 is TGTGCCAGCAGCCGTGCTGGAGGTAATTCACCCCTCCACTTT.

V is TRBV9 and J is TRBJ2-2; D may be TRBD1 (6 bases). The CDR3 consists of 15 residues. Trimming stripped 4 bases from V and 0 bases from J, with 10 bases between. From germline, CDR1 is SGDLS and CDR2 YYNGEE. CDR3 nucleotide sequence: TGTGCCAGCAGCTGGGACAACTCGAACACCGGGGAGCTGTTTTTT. This encodes CASSWDNSNTGELFF.

This sequence joins TRBV5-1 and TRBJ2-7, with D tentatively TRBD1 (6 bases). Germline V gene data show CDR1 as SGHRS and CDR2 as YFSETQ. There are 14 residues in the CDR3. Trimming removed 4 bases at V and 3 bases at J, with 14 bases between. The CDR3 protein is CASSEPGTSYEQYF. For the CDR3, the DNA is TGCGCCAGCAGCGAACCCGGGACAAGCTACGAGCAGTACTTC.

This clone was detected a few times. This chain connects TRBV27 to TRBJ2-1, with 9 bases that match TRBD2. Germline CDR1 reads MNHEY; CDR2 reads SMNVEV (reference sequence). This CDR3 region has 16 residues. V was pared by 4 bases and J by 5 bases, with 9 bases of the junction left unmatched. CDR3 bases: TGTGCCAGCAGTTCACTATATAGCGGGAGAAACAATGAGCAGTTCTTC. Residues: CASSSLYSGRNNEQFF.

Points on this clone: Other DNA sequences of this sample code for an identical CDR3. The J gene is TRBJ1-3, the V gene TRBV19; 7 bases are a match to TRBD1. Germline CDR1 LNHDA, CDR2 SQIVND (reference sequence). With V trimmed by 5 bases and J by 2 bases, 3 bases remained unmatched. The CDR3 extends over 14 amino acids. The CDR3 spells CASSHQGAGNTIYF. CDR3 DNA: TGTGCCAGTAGTCACCAGGGGGCTGGAAACACCATATATTTT.

This clone was recorded once. The J gene is TRBJ2-7, the V gene TRBV20-1, with 8 nucleotides matching TRBD1. CDR3 length: 16 amino acids. V gave up 3 bases and J gave up 0 bases; unmatched junction bases: 10. Per the germline V gene, CDR1 is DFQATT and CDR2 is SNEGSKA (reference sequence). DNA of the CDR3: TGCAGTGCTAGTGAGGACAGGGCATTTCGCTCCTACGAGCAGTACTTC. It encodes CSASEDRAFRSYEQYF.

V is TRBV5-1 and J is TRBJ1-3; D is undetermined. The CDR3 has 14 residues. V was trimmed by 0 bases and J by 0 bases, leaving 4 bases between them. Germline V gives CDR1 SGHRS, CDR2 YFSETQ. The CDR3 DNA reads as TGCGCCAGCAGCTTGGGTAGCTCTGGAAACACCATATATTTT. This translates into CASSLGSSGNTIYF.

The chain combines TRBV10-3 with TRBJ2-7; tentatively, D is TRBD2 (6 bases). Trimming cost V 8 bases and J 2 bases, with 10 bases left between them. The CDR3 extends over 12 amino acids. CDR1 ENHRY and CDR2 SYGVKD come from the germline V gene. CDR3 amino acids: CAIAGITYEQYF. The CDR3 coding sequence is TGTGCCATCGCGGGGATCACCTACGAGCAGTACTTC.

In this sample, this clone turned up once. The J gene is TRBJ1-5, the V gene TRBV19; 7 positions match TRBD1. This CDR3 is 12 amino acids long. Per germline, CDR1 LNHDA and CDR2 SQIVND (reference sequence). With 4 bases clipped from V and 9 bases from J, the junction kept 3 bases outside the gene matches. The CDR3 here is CASSTRQGPQHF. As DNA, the CDR3 is TGTGCCAGTAGTACCCGACAGGGGCCCCAGCATTTT.

This clone appeared once. The chain is built from TRBV2 and TRBJ1-2, with 8 bases lining up with TRBD1. From germline, CDR1 is SNHLY and CDR2 FYNNEI. CDR3 length: 14 amino acids. The ends lost 9 bases at V and 5 bases at J; junction bases unmatched: 11. The CDR3 nucleotides read TGTGCCAGATCGGCTCCGGGACAGGAATATGGCTACACCTTC. Amino acids: CARSAPGQEYGYTF.